Listed below are T cell receptor beta chains from one sample, sequenced in a study of blood T cell repertoires in COVID-19. TCRdb's copy holds only in-frame clones and misses some; the assay was immunoSEQ multiplex PCR. The sample includes 75,000 to 95,000 clones, 87% of them seen just once. Sequencing used peripheral blood. These TCRs come from a woman in her fifties or sixties with COVID-19, enrolled during active disease. CDR3s include the opening cysteine and the closing phenylalanine or tryptophan. Each record gives: clone size, J gene, V gene, D gene, CDR3 protein, CDR3 DNA. A D gene is named only where the DNA matches it firmly. Some rows mark clone size as missing; the rest say once, few, many or name a class of expanded clone.

>NA|TRBJ1-2|TRBV6-5|TRBD1
CASGPTGFYGYTF
TGTGCCAGCGGACCGACAGGGTTTTATGGCTACACCTTC
>NA|TRBJ2-5|TRBV3-1/TRBV3-2|NA
CASSQVTSSQETQYF
TGTGCCAGCAGCCAAGTGACTAGTTCCCAAGAGACCCAGTACTTC
>NA|TRBJ2-7|TRBV6-5|NA
CASSYSGQNYEQYF
TGTGCCAGCAGTTACTCGGGCCAGAACTACGAGCAGTACTTC
>NA|TRBJ1-5|TRBV9|NA
CASSVDGNQPQHF
TGTGCCAGCAGCGTAGACGGGAATCAGCCCCAGCATTTT
>NA|TRBJ2-1|TRBV19|NA
CASSGHSYNEQFF
TGTGCCAGTAGTGGACATTCCTACAATGAGCAGTTCTTC
>NA|TRBJ1-3|TRBV7-9|NA
CASSLGTPGDTIYF
TGTGCCAGCAGCTTGGGGACACCCGGAGACACCATATATTTT
>once|TRBJ2-7|TRBV7-2|NA
CASSLVSYEQYF
TGTGCCAGCAGCTTAGTCAGCTACGAGCAGTACTTC
>NA|TRBJ2-1|TRBV6-2/TRBV6-3|TRBD2
CASSLSSGDNEQFF
TGTGCCAGCAGTCTATCTAGCGGGGACAATGAGCAGTTCTTC
>NA|TRBJ1-1|TRBV9|NA
CASSKPGAGNTEAFF
TGTGCCAGCAGTAAACCAGGGGCCGGGAACACTGAAGCTTTCTTT
>NA|TRBJ2-7|TRBV6-5|NA
CASSYTVSYEQYF
TGTGCCAGCAGTTATACAGTCTCCTACGAGCAGTACTTC